The 14 T cell receptor beta chains presented below share a single source sample, sequenced in a study of CD8 T cells in Susac syndrome. It was with random hexamers that roughly 0.5 to 1 ug RNA was reverse transcribed. TCRdb analysed the immunoSEQ multiplex PCR reads with MiXCR anew, one entry per CDR3 protein. Seen here are hundreds of thousands of distinct CDR3 sequences, about 94% observed once, and the top ten hold around 0.15%. Sequenced material: CD4+ T cells from PBMCs. The receptors originated from a human donor with Susac syndrome.

The chain uses TRBV6-6 and TRBJ2-7, with D possibly called TRBD1 or TRBD2 (5 bases each). CDR1 is MNHNY and CDR2 is SVGAGI in the germline V gene (reference sequence). V was trimmed by 6 bases and J by 0 bases, leaving 15 bases between them. This CDR3 contains 15 residues. CDR3 region: CASSRAPGSSYEQYF. The DNA of the CDR3 is TGTGCCAGCAGCAGGGCGCCGGGGAGCTCCTACGAGCAGTACTTC.

The CDR3: CAWSVGNQPQHF. In DNA, the CDR3 is TGTGCCTGGAGTGTCGGGAATCAGCCCCAGCATTTT. The V and J genes are TRBV30 and TRBJ1-5; D gene ambiguous. Germline V gene sequence: CDR1 GTSNPN, CDR2 SVGIG (reference sequence). Trimming pared 0 bases from V and 4 bases from J, leaving 4 bases between. The CDR3 covers 12 residues.

This chain uses TRBV20-1 with TRBJ2-3; 13 bases align to TRBD2. Germline V gives CDR1 DFQATT, CDR2 SNEGSKA (reference sequence). J lost 7 bases, V lost 6 bases, and 7 bases had no gene match. The CDR3 sequence is 14 residues long. CDR3 amino acids: CSAPTSGGINTQYF. The CDR3 nucleotides read TGCAGTGCCCCGACTAGCGGGGGGATCAATACGCAGTATTTT.

The CDR3 protein is CATSRPGDHPEQFF. Written as DNA, the CDR3 is TGCGCCACTTCCCGACCGGGGGACCACCCAGAGCAGTTCTTC. The V and J genes are TRBV5-1 and TRBJ2-1; possibly TRBD2 for D (6 bases). The CDR3 has 14 amino acids. Germline V gene data show CDR1 as SGHRS and CDR2 as YFSETQ. The V end was cut by 9 bases, the J end by 10 bases, with 23 bases between.

CDR3 bases: TGTGCCAGCTCACCCCAGGGACAAACAAACTATGGCTACACCTTC. Translated: CASSPQGQTNYGYTF. V and J are TRBV18 and TRBJ1-2; a weak D match, TRBD1 (6 bases). The V end lost 3 bases, the J end lost 2 bases, and 13 bases lay between the germline ends. The CDR3 is made up of 15 amino acids. In germline, CDR1 is KGHSH, CDR2 LQKENI. Filled out from reference TRBV18 and TRBJ1-2, the complete variable domain reads NAGVMQNPRHLVRRRGQEARLRCSPMKGHSHVYWYRQLPEEGLKFMVYLQKENIIDESGMPKERFSAEFPKEGPSILRIQQVVRGDSAAYFCASSPQGQTNYGYTFGSGTRLTVV.

In this sample, this clonotype turned up once. The CDR3 is CASSQVGRGPTSGANVLTF. The CDR3 DNA follows: TGCGCCAGCAGCCAAGTAGGTAGGGGACCCACCTCTGGGGCCAACGTCCTGACTTTC. The J gene is TRBJ2-6, the V gene TRBV4-1; perhaps D is TRBD1 or TRBD2 (5 bases each). Trimming took 1 base from V and 0 from J, leaving 16 bases between them. Germline V gene sequence: CDR1 MGHRA, CDR2 YSYEKL. CDR3 length: 19 amino acids.

The CDR3 loop is CASSLESSRDSPLHF. In nucleotides, the CDR3 is TGTGCCAGCAGCTTAGAGTCAAGCAGGGATTCACCCCTCCACTTT. The rearrangement uses TRBV7-2 and TRBJ1-6, with a weak D call TRBD1 (5 bases). The V end was cut by 1 base, the J end by 8 bases, with 12 bases between. The CDR3 is made up of 15 amino acids. Per germline, CDR1 SGHTA and CDR2 FQGNSA.

The V and J genes are TRBV30 and TRBJ1-4, with 7 nucleotides matching TRBD1. The germline V gene has CDR1 GTSNPN and CDR2 SVGIG (reference sequence). This CDR3 is built from 17 residues. J was trimmed by 2 bases and V by 6 bases; bases with no gene match: 15. The CDR3 spells CACKTGRRTGTNEKLFF. The CDR3, as DNA: TGTGCCTGCAAGACAGGGAGGAGAACTGGGACTAATGAAAAACTGTTTTTT. Combining the CDR3 with reference TRBV30 and TRBJ1-4 gives the whole variable domain SQTIHQWPATLVQPVGSPLSLECTVEGTSNPNLYWYRQAAGRGLQLLFYSVGIGQISSEVPQNLSASRPQDRQFILSSKKLLLSDSGFYLCACKTGRRTGTNEKLFFGSGTQLSVL.

The chain employs TRBV7-8 and TRBJ2-4; the match to TRBD2 covers 8 bases. With V trimmed by 5 bases and J by 8 bases, 5 bases remained unmatched. Germline V gene data show CDR1 as SGHVS and CDR2 as FQNEAQ. The CDR3 is made up of 13 amino acids. CDR3 in amino acids: CASSAGGRDIQYF. The DNA of the CDR3 is TGTGCCAGCAGCGCGGGGGGTCGGGACATTCAGTACTTC.

This sequence joins TRBV20-1 and TRBJ2-1, with 7 bases lining up with TRBD1. J was trimmed by 10 bases and V by 6 bases; bases with no gene match: 6. The CDR3 covers 11 residues. The germline V gene has CDR1 DFQATT and CDR2 SNEGSKA (reference sequence). The CDR3 is CSAPRTGEQFF. The DNA of the CDR3 is TGCAGTGCCCCGAGGACAGGAGAGCAGTTCTTC.

This chain links TRBV6-2 or TRBV6-3 with TRBJ2-5; 9 bases match TRBD1. V was pared by 8 bases and J by 4 bases, with 11 bases of the junction left unmatched. CDR3 length equals 15 residues. Germline CDR1 MNHEY, CDR2 SVGEGT. The CDR3 region is CASRSPGQGGETQYF. DNA of the CDR3: TGTGCCAGCCGGTCGCCGGGACAGGGAGGAGAGACCCAGTACTTC.

J is TRBJ1-2 and V is TRBV3-1; D may be TRBD1 (6 bases). CDR1 LGHDT and CDR2 YNNKEL come from the germline V gene (reference sequence). Trimming shortened V by 1 base and J by 1 base, and 10 bases separated the two germline ends. This CDR3 spans 15 amino acids. This chain's CDR3 is CASSQGTRGNYGYTF. In nucleotides, the CDR3 is TGTGCCAGCAGCCAAGGGACCAGGGGTAACTATGGCTACACCTTC.

The J gene is TRBJ2-3, the V gene TRBV5-1; no firm D call. The length of the CDR3 is 13 residues. Trimming stripped 0 bases from V and 6 bases from J, with 8 bases between. Germline CDR1 reads SGHRS; CDR2 reads YFSETQ. CDR3 in amino acids: CASSLGEADTQYF. The CDR3 nucleotides are TGCGCCAGCAGCTTGGGCGAAGCGGATACGCAGTATTTT.

The chain combines TRBV30 with TRBJ2-7; the D gene could be TRBD1 or TRBD2 (6 bases each). Trimming took off 8 bases at V and 4 bases at J, with 21 bases between the two ends. The CDR3 consists of 14 residues. Germline loops: CDR1 GTSNPN, CDR2 SVGIG (reference sequence). CDR3 region: CAGNTVRGAYEQYF. The CDR3 bases are TGTGCCGGGAACACGGTGAGGGGGGCGTACGAGCAGTACTTC.